This T cell receptor (beta chain) was found in a study of spatial heterogeneity in lung cancer. Time point of the sample: sample taken at primary tumor resection. Unsorted samples of tumor, nontumor lung or frozen PBMC had their whole RNA sequenced. A total of 72 untreated early-stage non-small cell lung cancer patients served as donors. Per the germline V gene, CDR1 is SGHTA and CDR2 is FQGNSA. The CDR3 totals 17 residues. J was trimmed by 0 bases and V by 2 bases; bases with no gene match: 9. MiXCR, run by TCRdb on the 5' RACE reads, gives a single entry per CDR3 protein. The sample comprises almost 75,000 distinct CDR3 sequences, roughly 13% of which are singletons, and over 5.5% rests with the top ten.

The sequencing here drew on PBMCs, taken at surgery. The chain joins TRBV7-2 to TRBJ1-1; 7 bases match TRBD1. This sequence was found in a male donor with early-stage non-small cell lung cancer. CDR3 protein: CASSLYDWDSMNTEAFF. The CDR3 DNA follows: TGTGCCAGCAGCTTATATGATTGGGACAGCATGAACACTGAAGCTTTCTTT.